The T cell receptor (beta chain) described here comes from a study of CXCR3-negative and CXCR3-positive naive CD8 T cells. Overall study results and limits: TRB CDR3 properties served as the basis for inferring TCR strength, and surface CD5 was comparable between naive subsets.

Preparation of TRB cDNA libraries relied on 5' RACE carrying UMI labels. TCRdb re-analyzed the 5' RACE reads; it lists each CDR3 protein once, without DNA. The sample shows a few thousand distinct CDR3 sequences, and roughly 2.5% sits with its ten largest clones. Germline V gives CDR1 ENHRY, CDR2 SYGVKD. This CDR3 spans 16 amino acids. According to its frequency, this clonotype is medium-sized (0.01 to 0.1%). The antigen is undetermined. Sequenced: naive CXCR3- CD8+ T cells from blood. Subset reported: CD45RO-CCR7+CD27+CD95- naive CD8+ T cells lacking CXCR3 (TNR3-). The V call is TRBV10-3, the J call TRBJ1-1; TCRdb gives TRBD1 as the D gene, but with no DNA this cannot be confirmed. The clonotype originates from a human donor in good health. Some clones in this sample may be carry-over from other donors' samples. The CDR3 is CAISARIRTGAGEAFF.